The entry below describes one T cell receptor beta chain. The antigen remains undetermined. These data are taken from a study of T cell repertoires in cytomegalovirus infection. Study background: Newly reported HLA-C-restricted and thoroughly characterized HLA-B-restricted CMV epitopes were employed. It was the public TCR beta signatures that indicated both CMV infection and matching HLA type.

A single record per CDR3 protein comes from TCRdb applying MiXCR to the reads. The repertoire holds fewer than 1,000,000 distinct CDR3 sequences, with about 33% as singletons. General study findings and limits: Totalled public TCR beta family frequency picked out people who carried CMV plus the relevant HLA. There were HLA-C-restricted CMV-specific TCR beta clonotypes dominating the ex vivo response.

The CDR3 contains 14 residues. Germline CDR1 reads MDHEN; CDR2 reads SYDVKM. J was trimmed by 4 bases and V by 6 bases; bases with no gene match: 6. The sequence derives from a human donor in good health (CMV status not recorded). Some clones in this sample may be carry-over from other donors' samples. The material was cultured CD8+ T cells from PBMCs, obtained from culture after CMV antigen stimulation. This sequence joins TRBV28 and TRBJ1-5; 7 bases agree with TRBD1. DNA of the CDR3: TGTGCCAGCAGAGGACAGGTCCTTAATCAGCCCCAGCATTTT. This translates into CASRGQVLNQPQHF. Full variable domain (rest looked up from reference TRBV28 and TRBJ1-5): DVKVTQSSRYLVKRTGEKVFLECVQDMDHENMFWYRQDPGLGLRLIYFSYDVKMKEKGDIPEGYSVSREKKERFSLILESASTNQTSMYLCASRGQVLNQPQHFGDGTRLSIL.